This passage covers 12 T cell receptor beta chains from one sample sequenced in a study of blood T cells in healthy people across ages. PCR was performed a second time for about 7 to 12 cycles using a sample-barcoded 5' primer and a J-beta primer mix. One entry per CDR3 protein results from TCRdb running MiXCR on the 5' RACE reads. The profile covers about 930,000 distinct CDR3 sequences, with roughly 29% appearing a single time and roughly 10% taken by the ten largest. Another study also made use of these data, one on T cells of mothers and their children.

The sequenced sample was blood. These receptors all stem from a woman in her forties in good health.

V gene TRBV3-1 combines with J gene TRBJ1-1; D not resolved. CDR1 and CDR2 from the germline V gene are LGHDT and YNNKEL (reference sequence). This CDR3 comprises 14 residues. V was cut by 5 bases and J by 4 bases, with 14 bases left in between. This CDR3 is CASSKKARGTEAFF. As DNA, the CDR3 is TGTGCCAGCAGCAAAAAGGCCCGGGGCACTGAAGCTTTCTTT.

Comment on this clonotype: The CDR3 ends on some other residue instead of the conserved phenylalanine or tryptophan, so this is likely a read error. This sequence joins TRBV20-1 and TRBJ2-7; D assignment may be TRBD1 or TRBD2 (5 bases each). Germline CDR1 is DFQATT and CDR2 is SNEGSKA (reference sequence). Trimming stripped 4 bases from V and 4 bases from J, with 14 bases between. The CDR3 has 13 amino acids. This CDR3 reads CSAKGTGGYEQYL. CDR3 coding DNA: TGCAGTGCTAAAGGGACGGGCGGTTACGAGCAGTACTTG.

This clonotype was found a few times. The J gene is TRBJ1-2, the V gene TRBV27; D is unclear. Germline V lookup: CDR1 MNHEY, CDR2 SMNVEV (reference sequence). The CDR3 runs 12 residues. V lost 4 bases, J lost 8 bases, and 11 bases lay in between. CDR3 DNA: TGTGCCAGCAGTTACGAAGGTCGGGGCTACACCTTC. Its translation: CASSYEGRGYTF.

V usage is TRBV20-1 and J usage is TRBJ1-1; D remains unclear. V was shortened by 1 base and J by 6 bases, with 12 bases between the two germline ends. Germline V lookup: CDR1 DFQATT, CDR2 SNEGSKA (reference sequence). This CDR3 comprises 13 residues. CDR3 protein: CSARVIGGPEAFF. The CDR3 nucleotides read TGCAGTGCTAGAGTCATTGGAGGCCCTGAAGCTTTCTTT.

Here the CDR3 DNA reads TGTGCCAGCAGCTTCTCAGGGGACCCGGGCTATGGCTACACCTTC. Translating it yields CASSFSGDPGYGYTF. This chain connects TRBV7-3 to TRBJ1-2; the D gene is possibly TRBD1 (6 bases). The CDR3 contains 15 residues. V lost 3 bases and J lost 4, with 15 bases in between. The germline gives CDR1 SGHTA, CDR2 FQGTGA. The variable domain in full, with the rest retrieved from reference TRBV7-3 and TRBJ1-2, is GAGVSQTPSNKVTEKGKYVELRCDPISGHTALYWYRQSLGQGPEFLIYFQGTGAADDSGLPNDRFFAVRPEGSVSTLKIQRTERGDSAVYLCASSFSGDPGYGYTFGSGTRLTVV.

This clonotype was picked up a small number of times. The V call is TRBV4-3, the J call TRBJ1-2; weak D call: TRBD1 (5 bases). The CDR3 is 15 residues long. V lost 0 bases to trimming and J lost 4 bases, with 12 bases between them. Germline values: CDR1 LGHNA, CDR2 YSLEER. CDR3: CASSQDRVQSYGYTF. The CDR3 region has the DNA TGCGCCAGCAGCCAAGACAGGGTTCAGAGCTATGGCTACACCTTC.

This clonotype was observed a few times. With a much larger clone just one base away, this may be a read error. The chain couples TRBV2 to TRBJ1-2; D is perhaps TRBD1 (6 bases). The ends were cut back, 10 bases at V and 12 bases at J, with 24 bases in the middle. Germline V lookup: CDR1 SNHLY, CDR2 FYNNEI. The CDR3 has 13 amino acids. The CDR3 is CATVRQSVGGHTF. The CDR3 nucleotides read TGTGCCACCGTTAGACAGAGTGTGGGGGGCCACACCTTC.

This clonotype was found a few times. V is TRBV3-1 and J is TRBJ2-7; no clear D gene. Germline values: CDR1 LGHDT, CDR2 YNNKEL (reference sequence). Between the trimmed V and J ends, which lost 4 bases and 3 bases, there was a span of 13 bases. CDR3 length equals 14 residues. The CDR3 spells CASSPSQILYEQYF. The CDR3 nucleotides read TGTGCCAGCAGCCCCAGTCAGATTCTCTACGAGCAGTACTTC.

J is TRBJ2-1 and V is TRBV4-1; 7 nucleotides agree with TRBD2. This CDR3 region has 16 residues. CDR1 is MGHRA and CDR2 is YSYEKL in the germline V gene. V lost 3 bases to trimming and J lost 2 bases; unmatched junction nucleotides: 7. The CDR3 DNA reads as TGCGCCAGCAGCCAGGCTGGGGGGGGGACCTACAATGAGCAGTTCTTC. Encoded protein: CASSQAGGGTYNEQFF.

About this clonotype itself: The junction does not match germline at one end; this may be a read error. For the CDR3, the DNA is TGTGCCAGCCTATCTGGGACAGGGTTCATCTATAGCTACACCTTC. This sequence encodes CASLSGTGFIYSYTF. The gene calls are TRBV28 and TRBJ1-2; TRBD1 agrees at 9 bases. The CDR3 is 15 amino acids. Germline loops: CDR1 MDHEN, CDR2 SYDVKM.

This clonotype was counted a few times. This chain joins TRBV5-1 and TRBJ2-6, with D unclear. V was clipped by 0 bases and J by 0 bases, with 7 bases between them. CDR1 is SGHRS, CDR2 YFSETQ, per germline. The CDR3 covers 16 residues. CDR3 DNA: TGCGCCAGCAGCTTGGATTCGAGCTCTGGGGCCAACGTCCTGACTTTC. This translates into CASSLDSSSGANVLTF.

This clonotype occurred many times. The chain couples TRBV28 to TRBJ2-5; D unclear. The CDR3 contains 12 residues. Trimming pared 3 bases from V and 6 bases from J, leaving 8 bases between. Germline V gene data show CDR1 as MDHEN and CDR2 as SYDVKM. The CDR3 bases are TGTGCCAGCAGTTTGAACACCCAGACCCAGTACTTC. This gives the protein CASSLNTQTQYF.